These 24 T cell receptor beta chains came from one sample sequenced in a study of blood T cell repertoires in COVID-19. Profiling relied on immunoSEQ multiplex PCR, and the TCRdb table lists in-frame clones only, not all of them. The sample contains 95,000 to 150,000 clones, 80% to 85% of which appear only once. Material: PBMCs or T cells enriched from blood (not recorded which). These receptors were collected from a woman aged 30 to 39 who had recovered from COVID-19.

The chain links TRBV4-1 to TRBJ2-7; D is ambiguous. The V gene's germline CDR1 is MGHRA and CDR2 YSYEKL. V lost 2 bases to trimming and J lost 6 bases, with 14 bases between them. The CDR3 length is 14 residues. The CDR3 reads CASSQTYSYGEQYF. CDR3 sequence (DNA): TGCGCCAGCAGCCAAACCTATTCTTATGGCGAGCAGTACTTC.

The CDR3, as DNA: TGCGCCAGCAGCCAAGTAACCAGAACCAATGAGCAGTTCTTC. Amino acids: CASSQVTRTNEQFF. V gene TRBV4-3 combines with J gene TRBJ2-1; no firm D call. This CDR3 region has 14 residues. Germline V gene lookup returns CDR1 LGHNA and CDR2 YSLEER. V was trimmed by 1 base and J by 6 bases, leaving 10 bases between them.

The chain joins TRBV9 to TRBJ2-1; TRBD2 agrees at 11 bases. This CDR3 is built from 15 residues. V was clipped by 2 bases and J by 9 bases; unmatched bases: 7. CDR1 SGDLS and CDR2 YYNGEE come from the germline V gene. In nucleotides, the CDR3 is TGTGCCAGCAGCGTGGGGCTAGCGGGAGGCGCTGAGCAGTTCTTC. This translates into CASSVGLAGGAEQFF.

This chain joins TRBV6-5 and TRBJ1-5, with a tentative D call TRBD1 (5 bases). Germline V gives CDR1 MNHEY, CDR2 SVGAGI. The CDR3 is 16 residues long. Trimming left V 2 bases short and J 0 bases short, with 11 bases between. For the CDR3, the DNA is TGTGCCAGCAGTTACGGGGGGATATCTAGCAATCAGCCCCAGCATTTT. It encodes CASSYGGISSNQPQHF.

The CDR3 region is CASSLQDQNTEAFF. CDR3 sequence (DNA): TGCGCCAGCAGCCTTCAGGATCAGAACACTGAAGCTTTCTTT. The rearrangement joins TRBV5-1 to TRBJ1-1; D uncertain. CDR1 and CDR2 (germline): SGHRS, YFSETQ. Deletions cut 4 bases from V and 1 base from J, with 11 bases between. The length of the CDR3 is 14 residues.

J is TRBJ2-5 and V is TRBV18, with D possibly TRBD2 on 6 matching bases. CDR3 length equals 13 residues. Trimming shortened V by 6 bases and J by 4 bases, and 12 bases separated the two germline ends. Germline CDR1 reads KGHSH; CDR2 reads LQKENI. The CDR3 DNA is TGTGCCAGCTCGGATACTAGCACAGAGACCCAGTACTTC. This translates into CASSDTSTETQYF. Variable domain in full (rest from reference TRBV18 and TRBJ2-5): NAGVMQNPRHLVRRRGQEARLRCSPMKGHSHVYWYRQLPEEGLKFMVYLQKENIIDESGMPKERFSAEFPKEGPSILRIQQVVRGDSAAYFCASSDTSTETQYFGPGTRLLVL.

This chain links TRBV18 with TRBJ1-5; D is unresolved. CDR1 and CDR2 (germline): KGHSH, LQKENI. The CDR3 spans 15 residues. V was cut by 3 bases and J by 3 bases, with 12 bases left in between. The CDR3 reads CASSPIGGDNQPQHF. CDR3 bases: TGTGCCAGCTCACCGATCGGTGGAGACAATCAGCCCCAGCATTTT.

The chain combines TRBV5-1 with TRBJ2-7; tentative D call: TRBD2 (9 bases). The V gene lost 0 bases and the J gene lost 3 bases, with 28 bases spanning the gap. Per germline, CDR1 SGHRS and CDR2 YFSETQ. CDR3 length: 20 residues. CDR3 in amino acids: CASSLGLRTGPSRGGYEQYF. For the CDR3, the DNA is TGCGCCAGCAGCTTGGGACTAAGGACAGGGCCATCGCGGGGGGGCTACGAGCAGTACTTC. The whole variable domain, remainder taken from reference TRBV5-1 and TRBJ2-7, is KAGVTQTPRYLIKTRGQQVTLSCSPISGHRSVSWYQQTPGQGLQFLFEYFSETQRNKGNFPGRFSGRQFSNSRSEMNVSTLELGDSALYLCASSLGLRTGPSRGGYEQYFGPGTRLTVT.

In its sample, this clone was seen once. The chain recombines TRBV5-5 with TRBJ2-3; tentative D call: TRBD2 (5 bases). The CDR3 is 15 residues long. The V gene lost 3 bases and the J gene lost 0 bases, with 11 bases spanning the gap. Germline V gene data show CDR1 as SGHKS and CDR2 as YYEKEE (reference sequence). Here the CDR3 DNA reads TGTGCCAGCAGCTGGAGCGGACCTAGCACAGATACGCAGTATTTT. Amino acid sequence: CASSWSGPSTDTQYF.

The CDR3 DNA is TGTGCCTTGTTGAGGGGGGAGCAGTACTTC. Translating it yields CALLRGEQYF. The V gene is TRBV27, the J gene TRBJ2-7, with D maybe TRBD1 (6 bases). Trimming shortened V by 11 bases and J by 7 bases, and 12 bases separated the two germline ends. The CDR3 covers 10 residues. Looked up from germline, CDR1 is MNHEY and CDR2 is SMNVEV (reference sequence).

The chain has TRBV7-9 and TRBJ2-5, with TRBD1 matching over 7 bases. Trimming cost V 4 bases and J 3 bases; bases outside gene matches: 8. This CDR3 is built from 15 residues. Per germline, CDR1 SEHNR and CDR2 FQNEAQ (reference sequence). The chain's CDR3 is CASSSGGPPEETQYF. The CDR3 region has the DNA TGTGCCAGCAGCTCAGGGGGTCCCCCCGAAGAGACCCAGTACTTC.

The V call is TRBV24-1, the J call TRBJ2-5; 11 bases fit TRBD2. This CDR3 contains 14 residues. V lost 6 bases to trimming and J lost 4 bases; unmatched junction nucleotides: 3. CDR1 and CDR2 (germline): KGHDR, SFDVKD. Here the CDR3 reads CATSPGTSGETQYF. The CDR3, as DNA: TGTGCCACCAGTCCCGGGACTAGCGGAGAGACCCAGTACTTC.

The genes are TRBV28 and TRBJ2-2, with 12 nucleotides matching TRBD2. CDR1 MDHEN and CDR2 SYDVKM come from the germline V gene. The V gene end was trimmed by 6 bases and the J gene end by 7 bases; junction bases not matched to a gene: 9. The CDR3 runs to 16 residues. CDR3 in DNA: TGTGCCAGCAGCCCTAGCGGGAGGGCCAAGGACGGGGAGCTGTTTTTT. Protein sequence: CASSPSGRAKDGELFF.

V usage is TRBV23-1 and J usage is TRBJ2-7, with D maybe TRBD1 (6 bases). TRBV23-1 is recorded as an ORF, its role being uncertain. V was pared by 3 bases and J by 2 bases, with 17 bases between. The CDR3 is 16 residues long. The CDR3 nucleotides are TGCGCCAGCAGTCACCGCGGGCAGGGGCCTCCCTACGAGCAGTACTTC. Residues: CASSHRGQGPPYEQYF.

CDR3 in amino acids: CASSQTRNYGYTF. The CDR3, as DNA: TGCGCCAGCAGCCAGACGAGGAACTATGGCTACACCTTC. The chain joins TRBV5-1 to TRBJ1-2; D is unclear. CDR3 length: 13 amino acids. Trimming removed 4 bases at V and 2 bases at J, with 9 bases between. Germline assignment: CDR1 SGHRS and CDR2 YFSETQ. Together with reference TRBV5-1 and TRBJ1-2, the CDR3 gives the full variable domain: KAGVTQTPRYLIKTRGQQVTLSCSPISGHRSVSWYQQTPGQGLQFLFEYFSETQRNKGNFPGRFSGRQFSNSRSEMNVSTLELGDSALYLCASSQTRNYGYTFGSGTRLTVV.

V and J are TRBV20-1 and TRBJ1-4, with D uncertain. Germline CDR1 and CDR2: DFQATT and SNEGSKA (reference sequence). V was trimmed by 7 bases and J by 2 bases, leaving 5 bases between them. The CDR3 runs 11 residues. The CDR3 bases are TGCAGTGTCCCGACTAATGAAAAACTGTTTTTT. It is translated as CSVPTNEKLFF.

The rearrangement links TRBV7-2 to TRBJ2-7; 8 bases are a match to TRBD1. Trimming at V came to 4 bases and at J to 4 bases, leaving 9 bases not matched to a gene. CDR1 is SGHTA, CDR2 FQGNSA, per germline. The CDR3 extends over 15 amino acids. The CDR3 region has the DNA TGTGCCAGCAGCTCGTCGGCAGGGGGCCCTTACGAGCAGTACTTC. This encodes CASSSSAGGPYEQYF.

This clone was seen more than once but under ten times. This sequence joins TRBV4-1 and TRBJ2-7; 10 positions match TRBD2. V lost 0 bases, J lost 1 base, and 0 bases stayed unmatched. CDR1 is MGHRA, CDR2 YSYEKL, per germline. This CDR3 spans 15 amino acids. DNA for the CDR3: TGCGCCAGCAGCCAAGAGACTAGCGGGTCCTACGAGCAGTACTTC. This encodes CASSQETSGSYEQYF.

Here the CDR3 DNA reads TGTGCCAGCAGCGACCCGGGAGAGACGGATACGCAGTATTTT. It specifies CASSDPGETDTQYF. This chain uses TRBV9 with TRBJ2-3, with D tentatively TRBD2 (6 bases). The V and J ends lost 3 bases and 6 bases respectively, with 14 bases between them. This CDR3 comprises 14 residues. Looked up from germline, CDR1 is SGDLS and CDR2 is YYNGEE.

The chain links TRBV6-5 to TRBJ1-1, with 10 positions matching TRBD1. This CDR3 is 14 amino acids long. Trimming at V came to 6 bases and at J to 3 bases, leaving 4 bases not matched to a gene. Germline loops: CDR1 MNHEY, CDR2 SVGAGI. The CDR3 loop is CASSLGQGYTEAFF. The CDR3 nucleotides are TGTGCCAGCAGCCTGGGACAGGGGTACACTGAAGCTTTCTTT.

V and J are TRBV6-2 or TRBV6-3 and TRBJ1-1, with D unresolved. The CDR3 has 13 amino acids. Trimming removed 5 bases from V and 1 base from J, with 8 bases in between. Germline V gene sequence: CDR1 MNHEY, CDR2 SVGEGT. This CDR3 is CASSPTENTEAFF. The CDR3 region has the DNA TGTGCCAGCAGTCCCACAGAGAACACTGAAGCTTTCTTT.

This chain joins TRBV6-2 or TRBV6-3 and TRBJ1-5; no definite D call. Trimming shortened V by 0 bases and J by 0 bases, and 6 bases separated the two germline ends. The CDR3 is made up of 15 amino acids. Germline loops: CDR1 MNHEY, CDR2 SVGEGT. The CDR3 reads CASSYSEDSNQPQHF. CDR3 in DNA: TGTGCCAGCAGTTACTCTGAGGATAGCAATCAGCCCCAGCATTTT.

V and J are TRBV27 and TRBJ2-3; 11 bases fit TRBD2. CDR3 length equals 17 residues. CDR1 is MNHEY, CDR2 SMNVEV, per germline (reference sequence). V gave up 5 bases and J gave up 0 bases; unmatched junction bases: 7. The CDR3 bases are TGTGCCAGCAGTAACCTAGCGGGAGGTTTTAGCACAGATACGCAGTATTTT. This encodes CASSNLAGGFSTDTQYF.

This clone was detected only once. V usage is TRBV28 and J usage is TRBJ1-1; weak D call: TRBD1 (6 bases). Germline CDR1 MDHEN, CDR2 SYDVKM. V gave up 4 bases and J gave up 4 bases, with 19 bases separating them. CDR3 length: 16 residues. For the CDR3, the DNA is TGTGCCAGCAGTTCCCGGGTGGGGGCTTGGCGCACTGAAGCTTTCTTT. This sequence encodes CASSSRVGAWRTEAFF.